A single sample gave rise to the 2 T cell receptor beta chains below, sequenced in a study of CD8+ T cells in alopecia areata (dated by TCRdb to 2016 to 2018). The protocol used for the library was the immunoSEQ multiplex PCR assay. To provide template for TCR sequencing, every sample had RNA extracted and reverse transcribed into cDNA. Sourced from immuneACCESS, this table was stored by TCRdb with only in-frame sequences that have V and J called. A share of the clones is absent; for the studies checked, an unresolved V gene accounts for under half, and the remainder has no known explanation. The sample features 200,000 to 300,000 clones, and none is a singleton. The ten most abundant clones make up about 1.2% of the sample. Pooled mouse cutaneous lymph node cells were stained for CD4, CD8alpha, NKG2D, NKG2ACE and other markers, then sorted on a BD Influx. Sequencing used CD4+ T cells sorted from a lymph node. These receptors were taken from a C3H/HeJ mouse with alopecia areata. The mouse line in question has MHC haplotype H2-k.

Comments on this clone: Mouse names are used for the genes. The CDR3 end is not reached by the read, which stops 3 residues before it; the germline J gene fills it in. Other DNA sequences within the sample encode an identical CDR3. The chain links TRBV13-2 to TRBJ1-6, with 7 bases identical to TRBD1. TRBJ1-6 is an ORF, and what it does is uncertain. Germline lookup yields CDR1 NNHNN and CDR2 SYGAGS (reference sequence). J lost 0 bases, V lost 3 bases, and 0 bases had no gene match. The CDR3 is 15 residues long. The CDR3 loop reads CASGGQGSYNSPLYF. CDR3 DNA (partial): TGTGCCAGCGGTGGACAGGGTTCCTATAATTCGCCC.

Concerning this clone: These gene names are mouse names. Read coverage stops 4 residues before the CDR3 terminus; the germline J gene supplies the remainder. J is TRBJ2-2 and V is TRBV14; the match to TRBD2 covers 7 bases. The germline V gene has CDR1 SGHDT and CDR2 FRDEAV. The CDR3 has 16 amino acids. With 2 bases clipped from V and 0 bases from J, the junction kept 4 bases outside the gene matches. The sequenced part of the CDR3 DNA is TGTGCCAGCAGTTTTTCGGGGGGGACAAACACCGGG. Its translation is CASSFSGGTNTG. The full CDR3 reads CASSFSGGTNTGQLYF.